The 32 T cell receptor beta chains given below trace back to one sample, sequenced in a study of blood T cell repertoires in COVID-19. Using immunoSEQ multiplex PCR, the repertoire was profiled, and TCRdb retains in-frame clones only, with some absent. The table has roughly 59,000 clones, 78% seen once. The sample comprised peripheral blood. The receptors stem from a man at least 80 years old with acute or convalescent COVID-19.

The J gene is TRBJ2-3, the V gene TRBV5-1; D is perhaps TRBD2 (7 bases). The CDR3 length is 16 residues. Trimming took off 1 base at V and 1 base at J, with 13 bases between the two ends. Per germline, CDR1 SGHRS and CDR2 YFSETQ. The CDR3 here is CASSLRGAVGTDTQYF. DNA of the CDR3: TGCGCCAGCAGCTTGCGGGGGGCGGTAGGCACAGATACGCAGTATTTT. Full variable domain (outside the CDR3, taken from reference TRBV5-1 and TRBJ2-3): KAGVTQTPRYLIKTRGQQVTLSCSPISGHRSVSWYQQTPGQGLQFLFEYFSETQRNKGNFPGRFSGRQFSNSRSEMNVSTLELGDSALYLCASSLRGAVGTDTQYFGPGTRLTVL.

The chain combines TRBV7-2 with TRBJ1-4, with TRBD1 matching over 7 bases. The CDR3 sequence is 15 residues long. The trim removed 5 bases at V and 4 bases at J, leaving 7 bases unmatched. The germline gives CDR1 SGHTA, CDR2 FQGNSA. The CDR3 DNA reads as TGTGCCAGCAGCCCTAGGACAGGATTTAATGAAAAACTGTTTTTT. Protein: CASSPRTGFNEKLFF.

V is TRBV6-1 and J is TRBJ1-6; unclear D gene. The CDR3 covers 16 residues. Trimming left V 1 base short and J 4 bases short, with 11 bases between. Germline-derived CDR1 and CDR2 are MNHNS and SASEGT. DNA for the CDR3: TGTGCCAGCAGTGAAGGGGCCCCCCGGTATAATTCACCCCTCCACTTT. This gives the protein CASSEGAPRYNSPLHF.

V is TRBV7-2 and J is TRBJ1-5; no clear D. Germline V CDR1 and CDR2: SGHTA, FQGNSA. The ends were cut back, 7 bases at V and 3 bases at J, with 13 bases in the middle. The length of the CDR3 is 14 residues. CDR3 in amino acids: CASTDTLANQPQHF. The CDR3 DNA follows: TGTGCCAGCACCGACACCCTGGCCAATCAGCCCCAGCATTTT.

The V gene is TRBV7-2, the J gene TRBJ2-5; 9 nucleotides line up with TRBD2. The CDR3 totals 15 residues. J gave up 5 bases and V 6 bases, and 10 bases lay outside the gene matches. CDR1 SGHTA and CDR2 FQGNSA come from the germline V gene. The CDR3 reads CASSSRAGGTETQYF. The CDR3 coding sequence is TGTGCCAGCAGTTCCCGAGCGGGGGGCACGGAGACCCAGTACTTC.

V is TRBV29-1 and J is TRBJ1-1, with TRBD1 matching 8 bases. Germline V lookup: CDR1 SQVTM, CDR2 ANQGSEA. The CDR3 runs to 12 residues. The ends lost 7 bases at V and 5 bases at J; junction bases unmatched: 6. In DNA form, the CDR3 reads TGCAGCGCAAGACAGGGGAGGACTGAAGCTTTCTTT. It is translated as CSARQGRTEAFF.

CDR3 sequence reads: CAWTRSQAGMLTEAFF. DNA of the CDR3: TGTGCCTGGACACGCTCTCAAGCCGGTATGCTAACTGAAGCTTTCTTT. The chain joins TRBV30 to TRBJ1-1; D is unresolved. This CDR3 is 16 amino acids long. Trimming left V 4 bases short and J 5 bases short, with 23 bases between. The V gene's germline CDR1 is GTSNPN and CDR2 SVGIG (reference sequence).

This clone was seen a few times. This chain uses TRBV11-3 with TRBJ2-2; TRBD2 matches at 10 bases. The CDR3 spans 18 residues. CDR1 and CDR2 (germline): SGHNT, YENEEA. The ends lost 4 bases at V and 5 bases at J; junction bases unmatched: 13. The CDR3 bases are TGTGCCAGCAGCTCCCGTTCTAGCGGGAGTAGGAGTACCGGGGAGCTGTTTTTT. Residues: CASSSRSSGSRSTGELFF.

The CDR3 is CASSPALSGSQGNIQYF. The CDR3 DNA is TGCGCCAGCAGCCCAGCCCTTAGCGGCTCCCAAGGGAACATTCAGTACTTC. The chain uses TRBV5-1 and TRBJ2-4, with D possibly being TRBD2 (6 bases). V lost 4 bases to trimming and J lost 7 bases, with 24 bases between them. The CDR3 consists of 17 residues. CDR1 and CDR2 from the germline V gene are SGHRS and YFSETQ.

The rearrangement joins TRBV7-8 to TRBJ1-1; D unresolved. The germline gives CDR1 SGHVS, CDR2 FQNEAQ. The CDR3 has 13 amino acids. With 3 bases removed from V and 4 bases from J, the gap between germline ends came to 9 bases. CDR3 in amino acids: CASSLTAATEAFF. For the CDR3, the DNA is TGTGCCAGCAGCTTGACCGCGGCCACTGAAGCTTTCTTT.

The V call is TRBV19, the J call TRBJ2-7, with D possibly being TRBD1 (5 bases). The CDR3 has 16 residues. Looked up from germline, CDR1 is LNHDA and CDR2 is SQIVND (reference sequence). V lost 2 bases to trimming and J lost 0 bases, with 14 bases between them. Here the CDR3 reads CASSIIRTSSSYEQYF. The DNA of the CDR3 is TGTGCCAGTAGTATAATTCGGACATCCAGCTCCTACGAGCAGTACTTC.

The rearrangement uses TRBV2 and TRBJ2-1, with 8 positions matching TRBD1. V was clipped by 6 bases and J by 6 bases; unmatched bases: 7. The CDR3 loop spans 14 amino acids. The germline gives CDR1 SNHLY, CDR2 FYNNEI. CDR3 loop: CASSIMGQANEQFF. DNA for the CDR3: TGTGCCAGCAGCATAATGGGACAGGCCAATGAGCAGTTCTTC.

The rearrangement links TRBV6-5 to TRBJ2-7; TRBD1 aligns across 8 bases. The CDR3 totals 15 residues. V lost 6 bases, J lost 2 bases, and 9 bases stayed unmatched. Germline-derived CDR1 and CDR2 are MNHEY and SVGAGI. CDR3 residues: CASRARTGYPYEQYF. CDR3 DNA sequence: TGTGCCAGCAGGGCAAGGACAGGGTACCCCTACGAGCAGTACTTC.

V gene TRBV3-1 (or the pseudogene TRBV3-2) combines with J gene TRBJ2-2; TRBD1 agrees at 8 bases. The V gene end was trimmed by 5 bases and the J gene end by 5 bases; junction bases not matched to a gene: 13. CDR3 length equals 17 residues. Germline V gene data show CDR1 as LGHDT and CDR2 as YNNKEL (reference sequence). CDR3 nucleotides: TGTGCCAGCAGCTTCAGATCCGGGACAGGAGGAACCGGGGAGCTGTTTTTT. It specifies CASSFRSGTGGTGELFF.

The CDR3 sequence is CAISVLQGDTEAFF. Written as DNA, the CDR3 is TGTGCCATCAGTGTATTACAGGGAGACACTGAAGCTTTCTTT. The chain links TRBV10-3 to TRBJ1-1; tentative D call: TRBD1 (6 bases). The CDR3 loop spans 14 amino acids. CDR1 and CDR2 from the germline V gene are ENHRY and SYGVKD. V lost 4 bases to trimming and J lost 3 bases, with 12 bases between them.

The chain joins TRBV30 to TRBJ1-1, with D tentatively TRBD1 (5 bases). V lost 1 base, J lost 3 bases, and 15 bases lay in between. The CDR3 has 15 residues. Germline CDR1 is GTSNPN and CDR2 is SVGIG (reference sequence). The CDR3: CAWSGVIQVYTEAFF. DNA for the CDR3: TGTGCCTGGAGTGGAGTGATACAGGTTTACACTGAAGCTTTCTTT. Variable domain in full (rest from reference TRBV30 and TRBJ1-1): SQTIHQWPATLVQPVGSPLSLECTVEGTSNPNLYWYRQAAGRGLQLLFYSVGIGQISSEVPQNLSASRPQDRQFILSSKKLLLSDSGFYLCAWSGVIQVYTEAFFGQGTRLTVV.

The chain is built from TRBV7-9 and TRBJ2-5, with a possible D match to TRBD1 (6 bases). Germline loops: CDR1 SEHNR, CDR2 FQNEAQ (reference sequence). This CDR3 has 15 residues. Trimming took 5 bases from V and 2 from J, leaving 15 bases between them. CDR3 region: CASSPSGQRQETQYF. For the CDR3, the DNA is TGTGCCAGCAGCCCTTCCGGACAGAGACAAGAGACCCAGTACTTC.

This clone was detected only once. The chain uses TRBV29-1 and TRBJ2-3; TRBD1 might be the D (6 bases). The germline V gene has CDR1 SQVTM and CDR2 ANQGSEA. CDR3 size: 12 residues. The V and J ends lost 3 bases and 4 bases respectively, with 8 bases between them. CDR3 sequence reads: CSVDPGADTQYF. The CDR3 DNA reads as TGCAGCGTTGATCCAGGGGCAGATACGCAGTATTTT.

V and J are TRBV7-2 and TRBJ1-3, with unresolved D. CDR1 SGHTA and CDR2 FQGNSA come from the germline V gene. The CDR3 totals 14 residues. Trimming removed 5 bases from V and 7 bases from J, with 15 bases in between. The CDR3 nucleotides read TGTGCCAGCAGCCCCGCGGGAGTGGGGAACACCATATATTTT. Protein: CASSPAGVGNTIYF.

This clone appeared a single time. V is TRBV9 and J is TRBJ2-7, with 9 bases aligning to TRBD2. V lost 0 bases, J lost 0 bases, and 1 base stayed unmatched. This CDR3 is built from 15 residues. Germline loops: CDR1 SGDLS, CDR2 YYNGEE. This CDR3 reads CASSVGLADSYEQYF. The CDR3 DNA follows: TGTGCCAGCAGCGTAGGACTAGCGGACTCCTACGAGCAGTACTTC.

The chain employs TRBV21-1 and TRBJ1-3. TRBV21-1 is reported as a pseudogene. The CDR3 spans 13 residues. The CDR3 loop reads CASRGEGGNTIYF. The DNA for the CDR3 is TGTGCCAGCAGAGGGGAGGGGGGAAACACCATATATTTT.

V and J are TRBV5-1 and TRBJ1-1; D may be TRBD1 (6 bases). Germline values: CDR1 SGHRS, CDR2 YFSETQ. This CDR3 is built from 16 residues. The ends were cut back, 4 bases at V and 7 bases at J, with 23 bases in the middle. The CDR3 loop is CASSPNRGGQEIEAFF. CDR3 coding DNA: TGCGCCAGCAGCCCCAATCGTGGGGGCCAAGAGATTGAAGCTTTCTTT.

This chain joins TRBV7-3 and TRBJ2-2; 10 nucleotides agree with TRBD2. The CDR3 consists of 16 residues. The V gene's germline CDR1 is SGHTA and CDR2 FQGTGA. Germline trimming cut 4 bases from V and 4 bases from J; bases unmatched to any gene: 6. CDR3 in amino acids: CASSSQREGLTGELFF. DNA for the CDR3: TGTGCCAGCAGCTCCCAGCGGGAGGGCCTCACCGGGGAGCTGTTTTTT.

This clone was seen only once. This rearrangement joins TRBV9 to TRBJ2-7; 9 nucleotides align to TRBD2. Unmatched junction bases numbered 8, after V lost 2 bases and J lost 2 bases. Germline V gene lookup returns CDR1 SGDLS and CDR2 YYNGEE. The CDR3 extends over 16 amino acids. CDR3 nucleotides: TGTGCCAGCAGCGTGAGCGCGGGGGGGAGCCCCTACGAGCAGTACTTC. Its protein is CASSVSAGGSPYEQYF. Full variable domain (rest looked up from reference TRBV9 and TRBJ2-7): DSGVTQTPKHLITATGQRVTLRCSPRSGDLSVYWYQQSLDQGLQFLIQYYNGEERAKGNILERFSAQQFPDLHSELNLSSLELGDSALYFCASSVSAGGSPYEQYFGPGTRLTVT.

This clone was seen only a few times. The chain uses TRBV14 and TRBJ2-1; TRBD1 is a possible D gene (5 bases). The CDR3 extends over 19 amino acids. V was clipped by 1 base and J by 0 bases, with 19 bases between them. CDR1 is SGHDN and CDR2 is FVKESK in the germline V gene. The DNA of the CDR3 is TGTGCCAGCAGCCAAGGTACCTACGGACGAAGGGGCTCCTACAATGAGCAGTTCTTC. Translating it yields CASSQGTYGRRGSYNEQFF. The full variable domain, its missing parts supplied by reference TRBV14 and TRBJ2-1, is EAGVTQFPSHSVIEKGQTVTLRCDPISGHDNLYWYRRVMGKEIKFLLHFVKESKQDESGMPNNRFLAERTGGTYSTLKVQPAELEDSGVYFCASSQGTYGRRGSYNEQFFGPGTRLTVL.

The rearrangement links TRBV7-6 to TRBJ2-1, with 7 bases lining up with TRBD2. CDR3 length: 16 amino acids. Trimming took 4 bases from V and 6 from J; bases not matched to a gene: 12. Germline values: CDR1 SGHVS, CDR2 FNYEAQ. DNA of the CDR3: TGTGCCAGCAGCTCCACAGCGGGGAACTTCGCCAATGAGCAGTTCTTC. Amino acid sequence: CASSSTAGNFANEQFF.

The V call is TRBV27, the J call TRBJ2-7; the D gene is possibly TRBD1 (6 bases). Per germline, CDR1 MNHEY and CDR2 SMNVEV (reference sequence). CDR3 length equals 15 residues. Trimming left V 9 bases short and J 2 bases short, with 20 bases between. Written as DNA, the CDR3 is TGTGCCAGTACTCCCGACAGGCCCGAGACCTACGAGCAGTACTTC. This encodes CASTPDRPETYEQYF.

CDR3 DNA: TGTGCCAGCAGCGCCGGGACTAGGACTCATGAGCAGTTCTTC. This translates into CASSAGTRTHEQFF. The J gene is TRBJ2-1, the V gene TRBV9; 8 bases map to TRBD2. With V trimmed by 3 bases and J by 8 bases, 7 bases remained unmatched. This CDR3 has 14 amino acids. From germline, CDR1 is SGDLS and CDR2 YYNGEE.

The V call is TRBV9, the J call TRBJ1-2; 11 bases align to TRBD1. The CDR3 consists of 16 residues. Trimming cost V 1 base and J 8 bases; bases outside gene matches: 10. Germline CDR1 reads SGDLS; CDR2 reads YYNGEE. CDR3 nucleotide sequence: TGTGCCAGCAGCGTAAAGGGGACAGGGGGACCCGGAGGCTACACCTTC. Protein: CASSVKGTGGPGGYTF.

The J gene is TRBJ1-5, the V gene TRBV19, with D possibly TRBD1 on 5 matching bases. V was pared by 5 bases and J by 7 bases, with 15 bases between. CDR1 is LNHDA and CDR2 is SQIVND in the germline V gene (reference sequence). The CDR3 has 14 residues. For the CDR3, the DNA is TGTGCCAGTAGTGCCACCGGGACTAACCAGCCCCAGCATTTT. This translates into CASSATGTNQPQHF. Complete variable domain (other parts from reference TRBV19 and TRBJ1-5): DGGITQSPKYLFRKEGQNVTLSCEQNLNHDAMYWYRQDPGQGLRLIYYSQIVNDFQKGDIAEGYSVSREKKESFPLTVTSAQKNPTAFYLCASSATGTNQPQHFGDGTRLSIL.

This chain connects TRBV5-1 to TRBJ1-2; D is unclear. Germline loops: CDR1 SGHRS, CDR2 YFSETQ. The CDR3 has 13 residues. Trimming shortened V by 2 bases and J by 4 bases, and 9 bases separated the two germline ends. In DNA, the CDR3 is TGCGCCAGCAGCTTAAGGGAGTCCTATGGCTACACCTTC. It encodes CASSLRESYGYTF.

V usage is TRBV7-9 and J usage is TRBJ2-2, with a tentative D call TRBD2 (6 bases). The CDR3 has 16 residues. V lost 3 bases to trimming and J lost 4 bases, with 15 bases between them. CDR1 and CDR2 (germline): SEHNR, FQNEAQ (reference sequence). Written as DNA, the CDR3 is TGTGCCAGCAGCTTCCCCGGGGGACGGGTCACCGGGGAGCTGTTTTTT. It specifies CASSFPGGRVTGELFF.